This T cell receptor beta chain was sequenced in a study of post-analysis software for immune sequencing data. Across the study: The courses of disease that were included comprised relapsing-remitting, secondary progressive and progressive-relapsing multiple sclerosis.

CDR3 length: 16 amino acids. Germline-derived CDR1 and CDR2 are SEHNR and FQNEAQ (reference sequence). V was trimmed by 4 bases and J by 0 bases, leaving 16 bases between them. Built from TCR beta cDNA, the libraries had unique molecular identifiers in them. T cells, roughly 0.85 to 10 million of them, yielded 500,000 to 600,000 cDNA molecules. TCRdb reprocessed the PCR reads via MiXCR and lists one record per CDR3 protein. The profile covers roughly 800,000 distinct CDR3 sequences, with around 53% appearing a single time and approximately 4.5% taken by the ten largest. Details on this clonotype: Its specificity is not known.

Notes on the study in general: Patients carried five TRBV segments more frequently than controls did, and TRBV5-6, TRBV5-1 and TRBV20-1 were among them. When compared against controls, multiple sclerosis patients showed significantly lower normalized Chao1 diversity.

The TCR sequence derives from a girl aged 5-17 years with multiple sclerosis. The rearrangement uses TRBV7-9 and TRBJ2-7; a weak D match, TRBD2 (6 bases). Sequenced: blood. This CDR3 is CASSSLRAGVSYEQYF. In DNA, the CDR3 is TGTGCCAGCAGCTCCCTCCGAGCGGGCGTCTCCTACGAGCAGTACTTC.